This record concerns one TCR beta chain sequence. As processed by the authors: Reference gene primers were amplified, and this amplification served to estimate nucleated cell counts. Clones were sequenced by immunoSEQ multiplex PCR, and TCRdb holds only the in-frame ones, with some missing. That table gives V, J and clone size, and the DNA gave D and trimming. The sample shows roughly 170,000 clones, approximately 87% of them seen only once. This entry belongs to a study of blood T cell repertoires in COVID-19. The wider study: From the United States, Italy and Spain came samples of acute and convalescent COVID-19. T cells, B-cell-depleted T cells, or PBMCs provided the cDNA or gDNA that served as material.

V shed 5 bases, J shed 7 bases, and the junction held 7 bases outside the gene matches. CDR1 is SGHTA, CDR2 FQGTGA, per germline. The CDR3 is made up of 15 amino acids. Seattle enrolled patients during active infection and tracked them longitudinally. The clonotype was recovered from a woman aged 65 to 85 with COVID-19, enrolled during active disease. The sample taken for sequencing was peripheral blood. The chain couples TRBV7-3 to TRBJ2-2; 10 positions agree with TRBD1. The CDR3: CASSRSGTGVGELFF. The CDR3 DNA reads as TGTGCCAGCAGCCGATCCGGGACAGGGGTCGGGGAGCTGTTTTTT.